This T cell receptor beta chain was recorded in a study of neurological immune-mediated disorders. Study results and caveats: Phylogenetic grouping placed 18 of 34 multiple sclerosis patients' repertoires in one related-CDR3 cluster, a possible signature.

This clonotype was counted ten times or more. Its antigen is currently unknown. At one end the junction does not follow the germline gene, possibly because of a read error. The study built unsorted libraries from 2 million PBMCs kept at -80 C. This CDR3 region has 16 residues. Germline V gene lookup returns CDR1 SGHTA and CDR2 FQGNSA. The making of cDNA relied on 5'RACE with 10-nucleotide random UMIs. Sequencing runs each yielded over 170 million TCR-beta sequences from 15-18 subjects. TCRdb reanalysed the 5' RACE reads using MiXCR and keeps one entry per CDR3 protein. The sample has approximately 74,000 distinct CDR3 sequences; around 5% are singletons.

The specimen was PBMCs. The V call is TRBV7-2, the J call TRBJ2-7, with a tentative D call TRBD2 (9 bases). The TCR comes from a man between 18 and 35 years old with multiple sclerosis. The DNA for the CDR3 is TGTGCCAGCAGCCTAGCGGGACAGGCCACTGAGAGGGAGCAGTACTTC. Translating it yields CASSLAGQATEREQYF.